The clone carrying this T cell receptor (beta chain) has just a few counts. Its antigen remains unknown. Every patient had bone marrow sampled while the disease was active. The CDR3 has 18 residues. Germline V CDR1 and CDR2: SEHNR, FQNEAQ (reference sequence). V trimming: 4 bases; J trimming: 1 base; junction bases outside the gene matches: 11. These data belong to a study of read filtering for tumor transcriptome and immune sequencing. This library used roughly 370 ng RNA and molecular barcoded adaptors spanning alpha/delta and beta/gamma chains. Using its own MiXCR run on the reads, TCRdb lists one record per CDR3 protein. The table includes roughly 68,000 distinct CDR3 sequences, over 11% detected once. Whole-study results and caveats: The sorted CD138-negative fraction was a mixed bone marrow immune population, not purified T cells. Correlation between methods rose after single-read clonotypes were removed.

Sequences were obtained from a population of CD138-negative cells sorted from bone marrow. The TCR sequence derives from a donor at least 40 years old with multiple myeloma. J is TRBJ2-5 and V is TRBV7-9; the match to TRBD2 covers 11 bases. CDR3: CASSSSPTSGSTQETQYF. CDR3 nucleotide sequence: TGTGCCAGCAGCTCCTCCCCCACTAGCGGGAGTACCCAAGAGACCCAGTACTTC.